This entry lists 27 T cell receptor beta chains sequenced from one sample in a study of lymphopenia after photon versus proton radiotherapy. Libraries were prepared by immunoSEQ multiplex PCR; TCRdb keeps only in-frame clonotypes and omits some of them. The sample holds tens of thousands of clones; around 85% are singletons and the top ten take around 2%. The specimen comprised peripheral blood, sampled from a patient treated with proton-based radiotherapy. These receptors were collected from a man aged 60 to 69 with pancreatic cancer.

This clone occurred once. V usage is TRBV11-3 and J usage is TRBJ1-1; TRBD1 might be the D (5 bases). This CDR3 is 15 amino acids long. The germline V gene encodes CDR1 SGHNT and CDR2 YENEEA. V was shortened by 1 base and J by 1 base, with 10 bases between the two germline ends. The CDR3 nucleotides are TGTGCCAGCAGCTTAGCGGCAGGGTCGAACACTGAAGCTTTCTTT. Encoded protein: CASSLAAGSNTEAFF.

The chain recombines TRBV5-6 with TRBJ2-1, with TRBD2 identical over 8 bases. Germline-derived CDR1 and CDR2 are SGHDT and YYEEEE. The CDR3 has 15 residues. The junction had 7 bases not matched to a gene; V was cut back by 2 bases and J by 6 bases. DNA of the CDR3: TGTGCCAGCAGCTTCGTGGGACTAGTTTTCAATGAGCAGTTCTTC. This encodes CASSFVGLVFNEQFF.

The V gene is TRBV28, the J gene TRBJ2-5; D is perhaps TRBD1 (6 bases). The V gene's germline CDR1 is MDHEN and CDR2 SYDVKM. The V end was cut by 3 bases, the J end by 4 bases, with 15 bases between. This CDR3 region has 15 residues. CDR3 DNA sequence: TGTGCCAGCAGTTTCCGCCACAGGGTTGCAGAGACCCAGTACTTC. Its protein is CASSFRHRVAETQYF.

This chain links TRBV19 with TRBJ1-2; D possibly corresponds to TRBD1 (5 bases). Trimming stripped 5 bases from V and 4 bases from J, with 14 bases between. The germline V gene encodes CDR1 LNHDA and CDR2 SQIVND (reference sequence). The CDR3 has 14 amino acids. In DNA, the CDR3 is TGTGCCAGTAGTGAACCGGGACGGGGCTATGGCTACACCTTC. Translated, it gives CASSEPGRGYGYTF.

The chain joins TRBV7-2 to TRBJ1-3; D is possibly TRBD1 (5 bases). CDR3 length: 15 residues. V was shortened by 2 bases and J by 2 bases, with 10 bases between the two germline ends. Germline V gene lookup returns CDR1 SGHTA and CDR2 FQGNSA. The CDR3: CASSLSTAAGNTIYF. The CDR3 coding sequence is TGTGCCAGCAGCTTATCGACAGCTGCTGGAAACACCATATATTTT.

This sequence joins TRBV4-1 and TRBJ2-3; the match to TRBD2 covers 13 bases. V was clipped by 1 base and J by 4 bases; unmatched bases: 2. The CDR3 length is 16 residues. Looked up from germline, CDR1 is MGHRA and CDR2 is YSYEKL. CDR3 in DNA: TGCGCCAGCAGCCAAGGACTAGCGGGAGGCCCAGATACGCAGTATTTT. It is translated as CASSQGLAGGPDTQYF.

CDR3 residues: CASSWGSQETQYF. CDR3 DNA sequence: TGTGCCAGCAGCTGGGGCAGCCAAGAGACCCAGTACTTC. The gene calls are TRBV5-5 and TRBJ2-5; D is perhaps TRBD1 (5 bases). The ends were cut back, 3 bases at V and 1 base at J, with 7 bases in the middle. Germline V gene data show CDR1 as SGHKS and CDR2 as YYEKEE (reference sequence). The CDR3 runs 13 residues.

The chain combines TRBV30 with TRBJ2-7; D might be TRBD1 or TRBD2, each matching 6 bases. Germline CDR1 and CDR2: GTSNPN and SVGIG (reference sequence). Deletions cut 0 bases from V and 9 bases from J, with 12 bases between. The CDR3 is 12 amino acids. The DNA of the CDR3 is TGTGCCTGGAGTGTCCGGGGGCCGGGGCAGTACTTC. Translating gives CAWSVRGPGQYF.

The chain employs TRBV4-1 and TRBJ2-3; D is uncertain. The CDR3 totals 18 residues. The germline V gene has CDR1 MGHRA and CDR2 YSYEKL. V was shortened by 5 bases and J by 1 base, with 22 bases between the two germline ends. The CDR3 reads CASSETIGSLLGTDTQYF. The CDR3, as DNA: TGCGCCAGCAGCGAAACTATCGGGTCACTCCTAGGCACAGATACGCAGTATTTT.

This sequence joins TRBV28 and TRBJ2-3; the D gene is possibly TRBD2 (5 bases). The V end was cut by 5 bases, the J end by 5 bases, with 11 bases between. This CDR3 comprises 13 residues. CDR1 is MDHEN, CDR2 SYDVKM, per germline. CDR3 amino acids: CASSVSRGDTQYF. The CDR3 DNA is TGTGCCAGCAGTGTATCCCGGGGAGATACGCAGTATTTT.

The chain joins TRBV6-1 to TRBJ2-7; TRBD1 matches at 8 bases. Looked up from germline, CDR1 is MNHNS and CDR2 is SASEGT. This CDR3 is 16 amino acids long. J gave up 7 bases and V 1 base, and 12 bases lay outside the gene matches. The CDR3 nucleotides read TGTGCCAGCAGTGAAGGGTCCCTCCAGGGGGCTAGGGAGCAGTACTTC. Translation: CASSEGSLQGAREQYF.

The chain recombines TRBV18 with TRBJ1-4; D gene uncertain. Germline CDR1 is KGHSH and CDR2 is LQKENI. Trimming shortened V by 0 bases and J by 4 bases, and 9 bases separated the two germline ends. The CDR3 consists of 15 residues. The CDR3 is CASSPPSPDNEKLFF. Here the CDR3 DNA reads TGTGCCAGCTCACCACCGAGCCCCGATAATGAAAAACTGTTTTTT.

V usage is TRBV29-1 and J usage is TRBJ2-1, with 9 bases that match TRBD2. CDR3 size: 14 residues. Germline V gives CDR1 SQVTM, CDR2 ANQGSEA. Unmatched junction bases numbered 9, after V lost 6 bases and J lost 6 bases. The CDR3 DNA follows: TGCAGCGTCCCCGGGACTAGCTTTGCCAATGAGCAGTTCTTC. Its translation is CSVPGTSFANEQFF.

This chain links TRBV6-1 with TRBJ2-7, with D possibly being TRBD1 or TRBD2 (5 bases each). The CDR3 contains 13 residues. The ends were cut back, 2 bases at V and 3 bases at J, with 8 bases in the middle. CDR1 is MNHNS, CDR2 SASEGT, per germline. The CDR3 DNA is TGTGCCAGCAGTGAATTTGGGGGCTACGAGCAGTACTTC. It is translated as CASSEFGGYEQYF.

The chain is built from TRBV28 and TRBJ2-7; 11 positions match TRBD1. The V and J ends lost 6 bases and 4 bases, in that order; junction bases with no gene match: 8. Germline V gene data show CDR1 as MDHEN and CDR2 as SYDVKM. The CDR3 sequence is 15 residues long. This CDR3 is CASRETGTGGYEQYF. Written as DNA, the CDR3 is TGTGCCAGCAGGGAGACCGGGACAGGGGGTTACGAGCAGTACTTC.

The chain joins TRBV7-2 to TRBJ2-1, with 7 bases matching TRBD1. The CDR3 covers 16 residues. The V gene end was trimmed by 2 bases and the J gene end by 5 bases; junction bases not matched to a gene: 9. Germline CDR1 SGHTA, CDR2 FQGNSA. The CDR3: CASSLQGQILHNEQFF. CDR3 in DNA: TGTGCCAGCAGCTTACAGGGACAGATCCTACACAATGAGCAGTTCTTC.

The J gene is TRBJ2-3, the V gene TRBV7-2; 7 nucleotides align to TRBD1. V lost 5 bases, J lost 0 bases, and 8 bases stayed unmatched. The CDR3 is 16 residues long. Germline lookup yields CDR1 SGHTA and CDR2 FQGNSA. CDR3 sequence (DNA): TGTGCCAGCAGCCATAGACAGGGCCTTAGCACAGATACGCAGTATTTT. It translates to CASSHRQGLSTDTQYF.

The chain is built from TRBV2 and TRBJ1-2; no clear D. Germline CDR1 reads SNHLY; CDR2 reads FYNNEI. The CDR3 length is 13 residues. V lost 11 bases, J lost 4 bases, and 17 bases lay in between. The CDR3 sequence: CAPASGKAYGYTF. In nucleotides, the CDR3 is TGTGCCCCAGCCTCGGGTAAGGCCTATGGCTACACCTTC.

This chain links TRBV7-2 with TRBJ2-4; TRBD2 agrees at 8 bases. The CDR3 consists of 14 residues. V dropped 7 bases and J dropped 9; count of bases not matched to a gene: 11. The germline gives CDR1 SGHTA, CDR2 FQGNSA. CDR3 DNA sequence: TGTGCCAGCAAAGTTGACGGGAGGGCAGGCATTCAGTACTTC. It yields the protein CASKVDGRAGIQYF.

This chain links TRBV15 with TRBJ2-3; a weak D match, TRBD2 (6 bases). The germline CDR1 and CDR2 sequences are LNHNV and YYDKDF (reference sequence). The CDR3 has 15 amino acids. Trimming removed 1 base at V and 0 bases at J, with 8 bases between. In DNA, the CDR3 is TGTGCCACCAGCAGAGGAAGCGGGAGCACAGATACGCAGTATTTT. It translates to CATSRGSGSTDTQYF.

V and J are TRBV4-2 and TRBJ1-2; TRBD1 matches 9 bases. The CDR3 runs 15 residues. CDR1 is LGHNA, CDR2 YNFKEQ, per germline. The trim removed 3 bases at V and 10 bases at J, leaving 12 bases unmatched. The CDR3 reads CASSQGDRGKVDYTF. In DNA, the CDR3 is TGTGCCAGCAGCCAGGGCGACAGGGGGAAAGTAGACTACACCTTC.

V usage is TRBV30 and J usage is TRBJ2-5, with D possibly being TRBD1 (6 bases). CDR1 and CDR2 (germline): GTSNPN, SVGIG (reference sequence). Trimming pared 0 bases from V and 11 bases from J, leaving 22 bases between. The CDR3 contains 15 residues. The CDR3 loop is CAWSVQGPSQKEQYF. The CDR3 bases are TGTGCCTGGAGTGTACAGGGACCCTCCCAGAAGGAGCAGTACTTC.

CDR3 residues: CASSEQGARGYTF. The CDR3 DNA follows: TGTGCCAGCAGTGAACAGGGGGCTCGCGGCTACACCTTC. The chain joins TRBV6-1 to TRBJ1-2; 8 bases fit TRBD1. This CDR3 contains 13 residues. Germline V lookup: CDR1 MNHNS, CDR2 SASEGT. J was trimmed by 8 bases and V by 2 bases; bases with no gene match: 4.

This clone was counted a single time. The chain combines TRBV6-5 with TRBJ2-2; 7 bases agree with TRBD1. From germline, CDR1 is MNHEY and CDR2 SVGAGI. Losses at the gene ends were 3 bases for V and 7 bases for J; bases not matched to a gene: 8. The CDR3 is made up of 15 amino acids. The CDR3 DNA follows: TGTGCCAGCAGTTATGAGGGGGCTGCGGGCGGGGAGCTGTTTTTT. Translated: CASSYEGAAGGELFF.

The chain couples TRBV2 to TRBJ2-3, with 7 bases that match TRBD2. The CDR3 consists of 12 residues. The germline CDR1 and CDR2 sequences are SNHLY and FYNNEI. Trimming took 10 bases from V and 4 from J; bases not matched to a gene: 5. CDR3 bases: TGTGCCACCAGGGCGGGGGCAGATACGCAGTATTTT. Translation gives CATRAGADTQYF.

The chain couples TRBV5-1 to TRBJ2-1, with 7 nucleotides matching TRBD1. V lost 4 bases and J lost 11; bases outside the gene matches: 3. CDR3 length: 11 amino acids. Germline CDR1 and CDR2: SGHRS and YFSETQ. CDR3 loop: CASSPGQKQFF. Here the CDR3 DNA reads TGCGCCAGCAGCCCGGGACAGAAGCAGTTCTTC.

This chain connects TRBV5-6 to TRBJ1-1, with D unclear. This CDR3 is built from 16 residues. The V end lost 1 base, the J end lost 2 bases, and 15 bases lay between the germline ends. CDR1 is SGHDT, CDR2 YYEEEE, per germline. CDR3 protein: CASSLHLNSANTEAFF. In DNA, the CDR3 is TGTGCCAGCAGCTTGCATTTAAATTCAGCAAACACTGAAGCTTTCTTT.